These 29 T cell receptor beta chains share one sample of origin, sequenced in a study of shared clonotypes between healthy human individuals (dated by TCRdb to 2018 to 2021). The protocol used for the library was the immunoSEQ multiplex PCR assay. Sourced from immuneACCESS, this table was stored by TCRdb with only in-frame sequences that have V and J called. A share of the clones is absent; for the studies checked, an unresolved V gene accounts for under half, and the remainder has no known explanation. The sample table records more than 2,000,000 clones; just over 90% of these occur just once. Of the sample, about 0.41% is held by the ten largest clones. Input material: naive CD4+ T cells from PBMCs. The cell subset or site label for this specimen denotes: CD45RA+ positively selected. The origin of the receptors is a man between 18 and 29 years old in good health. Some clones in this sample may be carry-over from other donors' samples.

This sequence joins TRBV7-9 and TRBJ2-1, with 7 nucleotides matching TRBD1. Trimming took 5 bases from V and 4 from J; bases not matched to a gene: 11. This CDR3 region has 16 residues. In germline, CDR1 is SEHNR, CDR2 FQNEAQ (reference sequence). The CDR3 loop is CASSHAQGTSYNEQFF. DNA of the CDR3: TGTGCCAGCAGCCACGCACAGGGGACCTCGTACAATGAGCAGTTCTTC.

The V gene is TRBV5-1, the J gene TRBJ1-4; D possibly corresponds to TRBD1 (6 bases). CDR3 length: 16 amino acids. Germline V lookup: CDR1 SGHRS, CDR2 YFSETQ. Trimming removed 4 bases from V and 6 bases from J, with 19 bases in between. This CDR3 reads CASSLGDTLVDEKLFF. The CDR3 bases are TGCGCCAGCAGCCTAGGGGACACCCTCGTGGATGAAAAACTGTTTTTT.

CDR3 sequence reads: CASRELRGQEETQYF. The CDR3 DNA follows: TGTGCCAGCAGAGAATTAAGGGGGCAAGAGGAGACCCAGTACTTC. This sequence joins TRBV21-1 and TRBJ2-5; the D call in the table, TRBD1, was not verified against the DNA. TRBV21-1 is a pseudogene locus. This CDR3 is 15 amino acids long.

The V and J genes are TRBV28 and TRBJ2-3; D might be TRBD2 (5 bases). The CDR3 totals 15 residues. Germline V lookup: CDR1 MDHEN, CDR2 SYDVKM. V lost 3 bases, J lost 0 bases, and 10 bases lay in between. CDR3 region: CASSLVAPSTDTQYF. DNA for the CDR3: TGTGCCAGCAGTTTGGTAGCGCCTAGCACAGATACGCAGTATTTT.

CDR3 in amino acids: CASSSSLLGGYTEAFF. CDR3 in DNA: TGTGCCAGCAGTTCATCCCTGTTGGGCGGCTACACTGAAGCTTTCTTT. The V call is TRBV28, the J call TRBJ1-1; D uncertain. CDR3 length equals 16 residues. V was cut by 4 bases and J by 3 bases, with 18 bases left in between. The V gene's germline CDR1 is MDHEN and CDR2 SYDVKM. Variable domain in full (rest from reference TRBV28 and TRBJ1-1): DVKVTQSSRYLVKRTGEKVFLECVQDMDHENMFWYRQDPGLGLRLIYFSYDVKMKEKGDIPEGYSVSREKKERFSLILESASTNQTSMYLCASSSSLLGGYTEAFFGQGTRLTVV.

The CDR3 region is CASTRMDLGNQPQHF. The CDR3 DNA follows: TGTGCCAGTACCCGAATGGACCTAGGGAATCAGCCCCAGCATTTT. The V call is TRBV19, the J call TRBJ1-5; the D is unclear. CDR3 length: 15 amino acids. Between the trimmed V and J ends, which lost 7 bases and 4 bases, there was a span of 17 bases. Germline CDR1 is LNHDA and CDR2 is SQIVND (reference sequence).

The rearrangement links TRBV5-4 to TRBJ2-7; D possibly uses TRBD1 or TRBD2 (6 bases each). CDR1 and CDR2 from the germline V gene are SGHNT and YYREEE (reference sequence). Trimming removed 4 bases from V and 4 bases from J, with 15 bases in between. This CDR3 is 14 amino acids long. The CDR3 coding sequence is TGTGCCAGCAGCACTGACGGGGGCCGATACGAGCAGTACTTC. The encoded protein is CASSTDGGRYEQYF.

The CDR3 region is CASSPIRGKNTEAFF. The CDR3 bases are TGTGCCAGCTCACCAATCAGGGGGAAAAACACTGAAGCTTTCTTT. The chain combines TRBV18 with TRBJ1-1; 7 nucleotides line up with TRBD1. Germline V gives CDR1 KGHSH, CDR2 LQKENI. Trimming took 2 bases from V and 2 from J; bases not matched to a gene: 5. The CDR3 consists of 15 residues.

DNA for the CDR3: TGTGCCAGCAGCTCGGCACTGTTGAACACTGAAGCTTTCTTT. It encodes CASSSALLNTEAFF. This chain links TRBV5-4 with TRBJ1-1; D gene uncertain. Looked up from germline, CDR1 is SGHNT and CDR2 is YYREEE (reference sequence). V was pared by 3 bases and J by 0 bases, with 9 bases between. The CDR3 sequence is 14 residues long.

The chain joins TRBV5-1 to TRBJ2-3; D may match TRBD1 or TRBD2 (5 bases each). Trimming took 4 bases from V and 2 from J, leaving 17 bases between them. Germline-derived CDR1 and CDR2 are SGHRS and YFSETQ. This CDR3 has 16 amino acids. The CDR3 loop is CASSKQGRPITDTQYF. In DNA, the CDR3 is TGCGCCAGCAGCAAGCAGGGACGCCCGATCACAGATACGCAGTATTTT. Together with reference TRBV5-1 and TRBJ2-3, the CDR3 gives the full variable domain: KAGVTQTPRYLIKTRGQQVTLSCSPISGHRSVSWYQQTPGQGLQFLFEYFSETQRNKGNFPGRFSGRQFSNSRSEMNVSTLELGDSALYLCASSKQGRPITDTQYFGPGTRLTVL.

The J gene is TRBJ2-3, the V gene TRBV5-6, with 8 bases fitting TRBD1. The CDR3 sequence is 17 residues long. The trim removed 3 bases at V and 2 bases at J, leaving 11 bases unmatched. CDR1 and CDR2 from the germline V gene are SGHDT and YYEEEE. CDR3 sequence: CASSSVGRGRNTDTQYF. The CDR3 DNA is TGTGCCAGCAGCTCGGTAGGCAGGGGGCGAAACACAGATACGCAGTATTTT.

The chain joins TRBV11-2 to TRBJ2-1; 10 nucleotides align to TRBD2. The V and J ends lost 2 bases and 7 bases, in that order; junction bases with no gene match: 8. The CDR3 covers 16 residues. Germline assignment: CDR1 SGHAT and CDR2 FQNNGV. The CDR3 is CASSLMAASGSNEQFF. The DNA for the CDR3 is TGTGCCAGCAGCTTAATGGCGGCTAGCGGGAGTAATGAGCAGTTCTTC.

The rearrangement joins TRBV6-1 to TRBJ2-7; D perhaps matches TRBD1 (6 bases). This CDR3 contains 12 residues. V was shortened by 4 bases and J by 5 bases, with 9 bases between the two germline ends. In germline, CDR1 is MNHNS, CDR2 SASEGT. The CDR3 region has the DNA TGTGCCAGCAGTGTAGCAGGGGACGAGCAGTACTTC. This sequence encodes CASSVAGDEQYF.

In regard to this clone: In the same sample, other DNA sequences code for this CDR3. J is TRBJ1-2 and V is TRBV7-9; D remains ambiguous. This CDR3 contains 12 residues. Germline CDR1 SEHNR, CDR2 FQNEAQ (reference sequence). Trimming took off 0 bases at V and 6 bases at J, with 5 bases between the two ends. The CDR3 loop is CASSLAGNGYTF. Here the CDR3 DNA reads TGTGCCAGCAGCTTAGCGGGGAATGGCTACACCTTC.

The rearrangement joins TRBV6-5 to TRBJ2-1; a possible D gene is TRBD2 (5 bases). Germline V gene data show CDR1 as MNHEY and CDR2 as SVGAGI. This CDR3 has 16 amino acids. V shed 2 bases and J shed 8 bases, with 19 bases lying between them. DNA for the CDR3: TGTGCCAGCAGTTACCGTGTCGTTTCGGAGGCCTATGAGCAGTTCTTC. Its translation: CASSYRVVSEAYEQFF.

The chain joins TRBV28 to TRBJ2-1; D is perhaps TRBD2 (6 bases). CDR1 and CDR2 from the germline V gene are MDHEN and SYDVKM. V was trimmed by 6 bases and J by 3 bases, leaving 12 bases between them. The CDR3 is 14 amino acids. The CDR3 loop is CASSPPGLYNEQFF. DNA of the CDR3: TGTGCCAGCAGCCCCCCGGGACTCTACAATGAGCAGTTCTTC.

This sequence joins TRBV4-1 and TRBJ2-3; TRBD2 agrees at 9 bases. Trimming took 5 bases from V and 2 from J; bases not matched to a gene: 8. This CDR3 has 16 amino acids. Per the germline V gene, CDR1 is MGHRA and CDR2 is YSYEKL. The CDR3 nucleotides read TGCGCCAGCAGCTCAAGGCTAGCGGGGCCCACAGATACGCAGTATTTT. Translated, it gives CASSSRLAGPTDTQYF.

CDR3 sequence (DNA): TGTGCCAGCAGAGAATATGGGGTCGGCAGCCCCCCATTGCGAACTAACACTGAAGCTTTCTTT. This encodes CASREYGVGSPPLRTNTEAFF. The chain is built from TRBV6-1 and TRBJ1-1; no reliable D call. Trimming left V 6 bases short and J 2 bases short, with 34 bases between. CDR3 length: 21 amino acids. From germline, CDR1 is MNHNS and CDR2 SASEGT.

V and J are TRBV5-1 and TRBJ2-7, with TRBD1 as a possible D gene (7 bases). Germline V CDR1 and CDR2: SGHRS, YFSETQ. The CDR3 extends over 16 amino acids. The ends were cut back, 4 bases at V and 4 bases at J, with 21 bases in the middle. DNA of the CDR3: TGCGCCAGCAGCGCCCGACAGGGAGGAAGGGCGTACGAGCAGTACTTC. Translating gives CASSARQGGRAYEQYF.

In this sample, this clone turned up a few times. The J gene is TRBJ1-1, the V gene TRBV30, with unresolved D. This CDR3 comprises 12 residues. Trimming took off 3 bases at V and 12 bases at J, with 17 bases between the two ends. Germline CDR1 reads GTSNPN; CDR2 reads SVGIG (reference sequence). The CDR3 DNA follows: TGTGCCTGGAGCCATACACCCCCGGGGACTTTCTTT. This gives the protein CAWSHTPPGTFF.

This clone has just a few counts. The DNA for the CDR3 is TGCGCCAGCCGCGAAAGTGCGACAGGCTACGAAGCTTTCTTT. It translates to CASRESATGYEAFF. The chain has TRBV5-1 and TRBJ1-1; TRBD1 might be the D (6 bases). This CDR3 region has 14 residues. V was trimmed by 7 bases and J by 8 bases, leaving 21 bases between them. Looked up from germline, CDR1 is SGHRS and CDR2 is YFSETQ.

The chain combines TRBV9 with TRBJ2-2; TRBD2 matches 11 bases. In germline, CDR1 is SGDLS, CDR2 YYNGEE. V lost 4 bases and J lost 6; bases outside the gene matches: 14. CDR3 length: 18 amino acids. CDR3 sequence (DNA): TGTGCCAGCAGCCTAAGGACTAGCGGGCGGACGAAAGCCGGGGAGCTGTTTTTT. As protein: CASSLRTSGRTKAGELFF.

This sequence joins TRBV4-1 and TRBJ2-7, with D perhaps TRBD1 (6 bases). Trimming shortened V by 4 bases and J by 4 bases, and 17 bases separated the two germline ends. Germline V gene data show CDR1 as MGHRA and CDR2 as YSYEKL. This CDR3 is 15 amino acids long. CDR3 in DNA: TGCGCCAGCAGCCGGAACAGGGATACGATTTACGAGCAGTACTTC. Its translation is CASSRNRDTIYEQYF.

This clone was counted a single time. Distinct nucleotide sequences in the sample also encode this CDR3. J is TRBJ2-7 and V is TRBV28; D ambiguous. The CDR3 consists of 11 residues. Deletions cut 4 bases from V and 7 bases from J, with 8 bases between. Per the germline V gene, CDR1 is MDHEN and CDR2 is SYDVKM. CDR3 in amino acids: CASSSLLEQYF. In DNA, the CDR3 is TGTGCCAGCAGTTCCCTTTTAGAGCAGTACTTC.

The chain is built from TRBV11-2 and TRBJ1-4; the D gene is possibly TRBD1 (5 bases). The CDR3 sequence is 14 residues long. Deletions cut 0 bases from V and 8 bases from J, with 10 bases between. The V gene's germline CDR1 is SGHAT and CDR2 FQNNGV. CDR3 sequence (DNA): TGTGCCAGCAGCTTAGACGGGTGGGGGGAAAAACTGTTTTTT. This codes for CASSLDGWGEKLFF.

This rearrangement joins TRBV5-1 to TRBJ2-1; D remains unclear. Germline V lookup: CDR1 SGHRS, CDR2 YFSETQ. The CDR3 is 16 residues long. Between the trimmed V and J ends, which lost 0 bases and 8 bases, there was a span of 18 bases. The CDR3 is CASSLVGLGVYDEQFF. The CDR3 coding sequence is TGCGCCAGCAGCTTGGTGGGCCTAGGAGTTTACGATGAGCAGTTCTTC.

The rearrangement uses TRBV19 and TRBJ1-4; a weak D match, TRBD1 (6 bases). CDR1 is LNHDA and CDR2 is SQIVND in the germline V gene (reference sequence). The CDR3 is made up of 15 amino acids. Trimming cost V 5 bases and J 7 bases, with 17 bases left between them. CDR3 sequence (DNA): TGTGCCAGTAGTTCGCCGGGACAAGGGAGTGAAAAACTGTTTTTT. This codes for CASSSPGQGSEKLFF.

The V gene is TRBV9, the J gene TRBJ1-4; TRBD1 is a possible D gene (5 bases). Trimming removed 0 bases from V and 8 bases from J, with 23 bases in between. CDR1 is SGDLS and CDR2 is YYNGEE in the germline V gene. The CDR3 loop spans 18 amino acids. The CDR3 bases are TGTGCCAGCAGCGTAGGCCTTCACCGGGGGAGCTCGGACGAAAAACTGTTTTTT. Its protein product is CASSVGLHRGSSDEKLFF.

This rearrangement joins TRBV6-5 to TRBJ2-7, with 12 bases fitting TRBD1. CDR3 size: 15 residues. The V segment lost 4 bases and the J segment 3 bases; nucleotides outside the gene matches: 4. Germline CDR1 is MNHEY and CDR2 is SVGAGI. The CDR3 DNA is TGTGCCAGCAGTTGGGGGACAGGGGGCGGCTACGAGCAGTACTTC. Protein: CASSWGTGGGYEQYF.